This note documents a single T cell receptor (beta chain) sequence. The data were obtained in a study of blood T cell repertoires in COVID-19. Study summary: Material from acute and convalescent COVID-19 was sourced from the United States, Italy and Spain. PBMCs, B-cell-depleted T cells, or T cells provided the cDNA or gDNA that made up the material.

Sequenced by immunoSEQ multiplex PCR; TCRdb stores in-frame clones only, minus some. The profile shows 250,000 to 400,000 clones, about 91% of them singletons. Germline V lookup: CDR1 LNHNV, CDR2 YYDKDF (reference sequence). V was clipped by 0 bases and J by 4 bases; unmatched bases: 8. This CDR3 comprises 17 residues. V gene TRBV15 combines with J gene TRBJ2-2; 7 positions match TRBD2. This sequence originates from a woman in her 30s with COVID-19, enrolled during active disease. Sequenced input: peripheral blood. This CDR3 is CATSRDWVGEGTGELFF. The DNA for the CDR3 is TGTGCCACCAGCAGAGATTGGGTGGGGGAGGGCACCGGGGAGCTGTTTTTT.